These 17 T cell receptor beta chains share one sample of origin, sequenced in a study of T-cell reconstitution after alpha-beta-depleted transplantation in children. Unique molecular identifiers were used to barcode this TCRbeta library. TCRdb recomputed calls from the PCR reads with MiXCR, one row per CDR3 protein. Of roughly 490,000 distinct CDR3 sequences listed, around 10% are singletons. This specimen was PBMCs, mostly from graft donor cells, taken 180 days after TCRalphabeta/CD19-depleted stem cell transplant. Source of these receptors: a female patient aged 2 to 10 who had a stem cell transplant for aplastic anemia, so the T cells may come from the graft donor.

The V call is TRBV12-3 or TRBV12-4, the J call TRBJ2-6; TRBD1 agrees at 8 bases. Trimming took 5 bases from V and 1 from J; bases not matched to a gene: 13. This CDR3 has 19 amino acids. The chain's CDR3 is CASSPTGQENFSGANVLTF. DNA of the CDR3: TGTGCCAGCAGTCCGACGGGACAGGAAAATTTTTCTGGGGCCAACGTCCTGACTTTC.

This clonotype appeared many times. V and J are TRBV7-9 and TRBJ2-2; 8 nucleotides align to TRBD1. CDR1 is SEHNR, CDR2 FQNEAQ, per germline (reference sequence). J gave up 2 bases and V 2 bases, and 1 base lay outside the gene matches. The CDR3 totals 15 residues. The CDR3 DNA reads as TGTGCCAGCAGCTTATCAGGGGGCAACACCGGGGAGCTGTTTTTT. This encodes CASSLSGGNTGELFF.

This clonotype came up many times. The CDR3 spells CASSFSSGNYEQYF. DNA of the CDR3: TGTGCCAGCAGTTTTAGTAGCGGGAACTACGAGCAGTACTTC. This chain joins TRBV12-3 or TRBV12-4 and TRBJ2-7; TRBD2 matches 8 bases. This CDR3 spans 14 amino acids. With 3 bases clipped from V and 3 bases from J, the junction kept 4 bases outside the gene matches.

This clonotype was counted a few times. This rearrangement joins TRBV24-1 to TRBJ1-1; TRBD1 matches at 9 bases. Trimming took 8 bases from V and 2 from J; bases not matched to a gene: 5. This CDR3 contains 14 residues. Germline values: CDR1 KGHDR, CDR2 SFDVKD. The DNA of the CDR3 is TGTGCCACCATGGGGGGACAGGGTAACACTGAAGCTTTCTTT. It codes for CATMGGQGNTEAFF.

This clonotype was counted many times. V usage is TRBV9 and J usage is TRBJ2-7; 7 bases align to TRBD2. With V trimmed by 0 bases and J by 7 bases, 10 bases remained unmatched. The germline gives CDR1 SGDLS, CDR2 YYNGEE. The CDR3 contains 15 residues. CDR3 DNA sequence: TGTGCCAGCAGCGTAGCCCCGGTAAGGGGAGGGGAGCAGTACTTC. This translates into CASSVAPVRGGEQYF. The entire variable domain, with the rest obtained from reference TRBV9 and TRBJ2-7, is as follows: DSGVTQTPKHLITATGQRVTLRCSPRSGDLSVYWYQQSLDQGLQFLIQYYNGEERAKGNILERFSAQQFPDLHSELNLSSLELGDSALYFCASSVAPVRGGEQYFGPGTRLTVT.

This clonotype was detected a few times. The chain combines TRBV5-1 with TRBJ2-2; possibly TRBD1 for D (6 bases). This CDR3 has 14 amino acids. The V gene lost 3 bases and the J gene lost 1 base, with 7 bases spanning the gap. Germline V gives CDR1 SGHRS, CDR2 YFSETQ. CDR3 in DNA: TGCGCCAGCAGCTCGACAGGGAACACCGGGGAGCTGTTTTTT. Amino acid sequence: CASSSTGNTGELFF.

V is TRBV20-1 and J is TRBJ2-7; D gene uncertain. This CDR3 is 13 amino acids long. The germline gives CDR1 DFQATT, CDR2 SNEGSKA (reference sequence). V was cut by 2 bases and J by 3 bases, with 11 bases left in between. CDR3 protein: CSARSRADYEQYV. CDR3 coding DNA: TGCAGTGCTAGAAGCCGCGCGGACTACGAGCAGTACGTC.

The chain combines TRBV6-4 with TRBJ2-3; a weak D match, TRBD2 (6 bases). The CDR3 has 16 amino acids. Germline V gene lookup returns CDR1 MRHNA and CDR2 SNTAGT. Between the trimmed V and J ends, which lost 5 bases and 1 base, there was a span of 16 bases. The CDR3 loop is CASSSTGTRGTDTQYF. Here the CDR3 DNA reads TGTGCCAGCAGTAGTACCGGGACTCGAGGCACAGATACGCAGTATTTT.

This clonotype was found a few times. The chain uses TRBV27 and TRBJ1-2; no reliable D call. The CDR3 loop spans 15 amino acids. Germline loops: CDR1 MNHEY, CDR2 SMNVEV (reference sequence). V dropped 2 bases and J dropped 0 bases, with 10 bases sitting between them. CDR3 sequence: CASSLKVGSNYGYTF. In nucleotides, the CDR3 is TGTGCCAGCAGTTTAAAGGTGGGGTCTAACTATGGCTACACCTTC.

This sequence joins TRBV20-1 and TRBJ1-1, with 7 nucleotides matching TRBD1. V shed 1 base and J 4 bases; nucleotides not matched to a gene: 3. The CDR3 is made up of 13 amino acids. Per the germline V gene, CDR1 is DFQATT and CDR2 is SNEGSKA (reference sequence). CDR3 amino acids: CSARVSGGTEAFF. Written as DNA, the CDR3 is TGCAGTGCTAGAGTTTCAGGGGGCACTGAAGCTTTCTTT.

The gene calls are TRBV7-2 and TRBJ2-1; perhaps D is TRBD1 or TRBD2 (5 bases each). This CDR3 is built from 15 residues. Per the germline V gene, CDR1 is SGHTA and CDR2 is FQGNSA. V lost 4 bases and J lost 5, with 15 bases in between. CDR3 sequence (DNA): TGTGCCAGCAGCTCCGGGACCGCCTTCGACAATGAGCAGTTCTTC. It encodes CASSSGTAFDNEQFF.

In this sample, this clonotype turned up a few times. CDR3 DNA sequence: TGTGCCAGCAGCGCCACTGCCGGGACAGGGAAGGTCGAGCAGTACTTC. Amino acid sequence: CASSATAGTGKVEQYF. The chain has TRBV7-9 and TRBJ2-7; 9 bases are a match to TRBD1. CDR1 and CDR2 from the germline V gene are SEHNR and FQNEAQ (reference sequence). Trimming cost V 5 bases and J 6 bases; bases outside gene matches: 14. The CDR3 covers 16 residues.

V is TRBV10-3 and J is TRBJ2-1; D tentatively reads TRBD1 or TRBD2 (6 bases each). V lost 3 bases, J lost 4 bases, and 22 bases lay in between. Germline CDR1 and CDR2: ENHRY and SYGVKD. The CDR3 sequence is 18 residues long. DNA for the CDR3: TGTGCCATCAGTGACCCGGGGATGGGCGGAGGGGGATACAATGAGCAGTTCTTC. Translating gives CAISDPGMGGGGYNEQFF.

Many counts were recorded for this clonotype. The CDR3 sequence is CASSSWETQYF. For the CDR3, the DNA is TGTGCCAGCAGTAGTTGGGAGACCCAGTACTTC. V gene TRBV12-3 or TRBV12-4 combines with J gene TRBJ2-5; D gene unclear. CDR3 size: 11 residues. Trimming stripped 5 bases from V and 5 bases from J, with 6 bases between.

The chain is built from TRBV2 and TRBJ2-7; weak D call: TRBD1 (5 bases). The germline V gene has CDR1 SNHLY and CDR2 FYNNEI. The ends were cut back, 6 bases at V and 7 bases at J, with 16 bases in the middle. The CDR3 length is 13 residues. The CDR3 nucleotides read TGTGCCAGCAGCAGCAGGGCGACGGGTGAGCAGTACGTC. It is translated as CASSSRATGEQYV.

This clonotype was counted a few times. The rearrangement uses TRBV29-1 and TRBJ1-3; the D gene is possibly TRBD1 (5 bases). V was clipped by 1 base and J by 3 bases, with 13 bases between them. This CDR3 region has 15 residues. Per germline, CDR1 SQVTM and CDR2 ANQGSEA. The CDR3 here is CSVEVGRDGGNTIYF. CDR3 in DNA: TGCAGCGTTGAAGTTGGCAGGGACGGTGGAAACACCATATATTTT. Looking up the rest from reference TRBV29-1 and TRBJ1-3 gives the full variable domain: SAVISQKPSRDICQRGTSLTIQCQVDSQVTMMFWYRQQPGQSLTLIATANQGSEATYESGFVIDKFPISRPNLTFSTLTVSNMSPEDSSIYLCSVEVGRDGGNTIYFGEGSWLTVV.

This clonotype was found once. This may be a read error: a much more frequent sequence differs by one nucleotide. The chain is built from TRBV24-1 and TRBJ2-3, with D possibly being TRBD1 (5 bases). Germline lookup yields CDR1 KGHDR and CDR2 SFDVKD. The CDR3 is 15 residues long. CDR3 amino acids: CATSDFGDSTDRQYF. CDR3 nucleotides: TGTGCCACCAGTGATTTCGGCGACAGCACAGATAGGCAGTATTTT.